Each of the 8 T cell receptor beta chains below was sequenced from the same sample in a study of shared clonotypes between healthy human individuals. Assay used: immunoSEQ multiplex PCR; TCRdb lists only in-frame clones, some missing. This repertoire shows about 1.1 million clones, roughly 77% found once; its top ten account for roughly 0.9%. The specimen was memory CD4+ T cells from PBMCs. Regarding subset: CD45RA-negative fraction. These receptors all stem from a man aged 18 to 29 in good health. Some clones in this sample may be carry-over from other donors' samples.

J is TRBJ2-1 and V is TRBV28; 10 positions agree with TRBD2. The CDR3 is made up of 15 amino acids. Germline assignment: CDR1 MDHEN and CDR2 SYDVKM. J lost 14 bases, V lost 2 bases, and 12 bases had no gene match. The DNA for the CDR3 is TGTGCCAGCAGTTTAGCCCAGCGGGAGGGCCGTGTTGAGTTCTTC. Encoded protein: CASSLAQREGRVEFF.

This clone occurred a few times. The chain uses TRBV27 and TRBJ1-2; D not resolved. This CDR3 spans 14 amino acids. V lost 5 bases, J lost 7 bases, and 17 bases lay in between. Germline CDR1 is MNHEY and CDR2 is SMNVEV (reference sequence). CDR3 sequence reads: CASSDAEGFSGYTF. The CDR3 DNA is TGTGCCAGCAGTGACGCGGAGGGATTCTCTGGCTACACCTTC.

This clone was picked up a small number of times. This chain connects TRBV5-6 to TRBJ2-5; maybe TRBD2 (6 bases). V dropped 4 bases and J dropped 3 bases, with 19 bases sitting between them. Germline V gene sequence: CDR1 SGHDT, CDR2 YYEEEE. This CDR3 spans 16 amino acids. The CDR3 is CASSPRGGPSEETQYF. DNA for the CDR3: TGTGCCAGCAGCCCGCGGGGTGGGCCTTCCGAAGAGACCCAGTACTTC.

In nucleotides, the CDR3 is TGTGCCAGCAGTGAAGCTGCTAGCGGGAGTGGTTACGAGCAGTACTTC. This translates into CASSEAASGSGYEQYF. The chain joins TRBV2 to TRBJ2-7; 10 bases agree with TRBD2. After removal of 0 bases from V and 4 bases from J, the junction contained 6 bases not matched to a gene. Germline V lookup: CDR1 SNHLY, CDR2 FYNNEI. The CDR3 contains 16 residues.

This clone has a handful of counts. V usage is TRBV2 and J usage is TRBJ2-5; D remains unclear. The J call may be faulty, since TRBJ2-7 better matches the DNA end. Germline-derived CDR1 and CDR2 are SNHLY and FYNNEI. This CDR3 region has 13 residues. The CDR3 reads CASSDVFSYEQYF. In DNA form, the CDR3 reads TGTGCCAGCAGTGACGTGTTCTCCTACGAGCAGTACTTC.

CDR3 protein: CASSQGLAGRSYEQFF. The CDR3 region has the DNA TGTGCCAGCAGCCAGGGACTAGCGGGAAGAAGCTATGAGCAGTTCTTC. The chain carries TRBV28 and TRBJ2-1, with TRBD2 matching 13 bases. The CDR3 is 16 amino acids. Trimming at V came to 6 bases and at J to 8 bases, leaving 10 bases not matched to a gene. Germline CDR1 MDHEN, CDR2 SYDVKM.

As for this clone: Other DNA sequences in this specimen translate into the identical CDR3. The chain recombines TRBV28 with TRBJ1-2; D unresolved. Trimming pared 3 bases from V and 5 bases from J, leaving 7 bases between. The CDR3 is 12 amino acids. CDR1 and CDR2 from the germline V gene are MDHEN and SYDVKM. In DNA form, the CDR3 reads TGTGCCAGCAGTTTTGCCGGATATGGCTACACCTTC. It yields the protein CASSFAGYGYTF.

This clone turned up a few times. The chain employs TRBV6-5 and TRBJ2-7, with 11 bases matching TRBD1. Germline loops: CDR1 MNHEY, CDR2 SVGAGI. The CDR3 has 13 amino acids. Trimming at V came to 8 bases and at J to 6 bases, leaving 6 bases not matched to a gene. The CDR3 DNA sequence: TGTGCCAGCCGAGGACAGGGGGCTTTCGAGCAGTACTTC. The encoded protein is CASRGQGAFEQYF.